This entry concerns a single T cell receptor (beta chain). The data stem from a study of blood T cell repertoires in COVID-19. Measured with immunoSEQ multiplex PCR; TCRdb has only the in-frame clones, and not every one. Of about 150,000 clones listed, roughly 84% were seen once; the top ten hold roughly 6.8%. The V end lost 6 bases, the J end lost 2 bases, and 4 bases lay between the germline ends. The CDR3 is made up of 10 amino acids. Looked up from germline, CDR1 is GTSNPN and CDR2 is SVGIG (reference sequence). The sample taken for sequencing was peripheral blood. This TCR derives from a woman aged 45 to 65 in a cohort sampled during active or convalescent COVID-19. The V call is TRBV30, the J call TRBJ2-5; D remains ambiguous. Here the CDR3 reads CACQQETQYF. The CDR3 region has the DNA TGTGCCTGTCAGCAAGAGACCCAGTACTTC.